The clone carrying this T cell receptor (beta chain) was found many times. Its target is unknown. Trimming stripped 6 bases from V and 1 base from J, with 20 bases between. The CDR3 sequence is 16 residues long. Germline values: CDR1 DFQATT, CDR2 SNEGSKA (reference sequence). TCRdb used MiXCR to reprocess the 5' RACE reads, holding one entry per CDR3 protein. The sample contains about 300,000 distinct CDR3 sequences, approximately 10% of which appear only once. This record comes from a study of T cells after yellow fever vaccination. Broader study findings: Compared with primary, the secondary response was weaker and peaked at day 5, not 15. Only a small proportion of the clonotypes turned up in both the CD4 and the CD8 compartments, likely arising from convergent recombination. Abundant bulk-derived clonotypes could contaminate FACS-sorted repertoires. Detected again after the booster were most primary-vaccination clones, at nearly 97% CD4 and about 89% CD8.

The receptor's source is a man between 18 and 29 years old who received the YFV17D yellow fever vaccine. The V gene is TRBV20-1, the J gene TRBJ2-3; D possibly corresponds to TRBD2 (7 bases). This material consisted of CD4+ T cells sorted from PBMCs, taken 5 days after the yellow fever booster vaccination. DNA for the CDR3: TGCAGTGCCGAAGCGAGGGGGGGCCACCGCACAGATACGCAGTATTTT. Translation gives CSAEARGGHRTDTQYF.